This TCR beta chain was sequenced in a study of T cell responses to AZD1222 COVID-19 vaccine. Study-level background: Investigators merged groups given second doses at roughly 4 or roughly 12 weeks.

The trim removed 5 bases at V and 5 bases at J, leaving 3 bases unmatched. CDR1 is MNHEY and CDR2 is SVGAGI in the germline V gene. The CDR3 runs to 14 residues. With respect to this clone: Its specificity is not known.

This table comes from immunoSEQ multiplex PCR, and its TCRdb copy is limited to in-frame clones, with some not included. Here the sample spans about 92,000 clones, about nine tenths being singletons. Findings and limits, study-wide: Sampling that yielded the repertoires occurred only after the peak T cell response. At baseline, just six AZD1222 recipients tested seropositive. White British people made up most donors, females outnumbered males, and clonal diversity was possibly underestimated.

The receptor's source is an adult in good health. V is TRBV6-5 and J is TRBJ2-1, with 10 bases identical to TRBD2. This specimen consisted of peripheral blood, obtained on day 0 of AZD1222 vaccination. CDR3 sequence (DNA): TGTGCCAGCAGTCGGACTAGCGGCAACAATGAGCAGTTCTTC. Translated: CASSRTSGNNEQFF.